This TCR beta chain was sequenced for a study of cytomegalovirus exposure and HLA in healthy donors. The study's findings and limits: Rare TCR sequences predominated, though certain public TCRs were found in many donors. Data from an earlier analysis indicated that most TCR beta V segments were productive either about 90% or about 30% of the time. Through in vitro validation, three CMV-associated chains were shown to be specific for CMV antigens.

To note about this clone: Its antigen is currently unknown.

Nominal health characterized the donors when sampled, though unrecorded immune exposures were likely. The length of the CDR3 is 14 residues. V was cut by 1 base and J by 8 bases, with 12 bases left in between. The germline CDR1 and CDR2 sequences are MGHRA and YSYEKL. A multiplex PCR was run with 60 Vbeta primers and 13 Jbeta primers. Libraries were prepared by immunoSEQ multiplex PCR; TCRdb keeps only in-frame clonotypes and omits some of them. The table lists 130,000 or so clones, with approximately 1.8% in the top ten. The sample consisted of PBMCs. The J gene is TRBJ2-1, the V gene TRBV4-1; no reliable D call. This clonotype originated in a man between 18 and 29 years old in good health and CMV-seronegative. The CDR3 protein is CASSQGQVGDEQFF. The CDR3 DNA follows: TGCGCCAGCAGCCAAGGGCAGGTCGGCGATGAGCAGTTCTTC.